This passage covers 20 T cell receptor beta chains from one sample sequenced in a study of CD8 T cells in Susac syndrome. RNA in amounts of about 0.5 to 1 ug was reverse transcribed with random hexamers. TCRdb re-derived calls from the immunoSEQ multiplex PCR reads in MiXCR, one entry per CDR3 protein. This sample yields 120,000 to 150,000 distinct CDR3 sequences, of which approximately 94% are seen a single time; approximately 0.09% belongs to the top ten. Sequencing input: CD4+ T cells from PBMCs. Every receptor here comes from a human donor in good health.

This CDR3 reads CASSRPLEGVETQYF. The CDR3 bases are TGTGCCAGCAGCCGGCCGCTTGAGGGCGTCGAGACCCAGTACTTC. The V and J genes are TRBV3-1 and TRBJ2-5, with a weak D call TRBD2 (5 bases). CDR3 length equals 15 residues. Germline V gene data show CDR1 as LGHDT and CDR2 as YNNKEL (reference sequence). Trimming pared 4 bases from V and 5 bases from J, leaving 17 bases between.

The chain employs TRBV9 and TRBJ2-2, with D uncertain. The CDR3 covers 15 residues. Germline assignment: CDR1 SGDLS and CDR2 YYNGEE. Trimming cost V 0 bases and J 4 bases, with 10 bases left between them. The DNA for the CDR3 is TGTGCCAGCAGCGTAGAGCTTGCAGGCACCGGGGAGCTGTTTTTT. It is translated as CASSVELAGTGELFF.

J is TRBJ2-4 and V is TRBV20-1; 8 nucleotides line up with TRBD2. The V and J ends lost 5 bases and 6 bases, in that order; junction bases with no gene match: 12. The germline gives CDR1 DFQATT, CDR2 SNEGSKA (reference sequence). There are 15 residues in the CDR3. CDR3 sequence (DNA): TGCAGTGCTCAGAGACCGGGACTAGATATAAACATTCAGTACTTC. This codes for CSAQRPGLDINIQYF.

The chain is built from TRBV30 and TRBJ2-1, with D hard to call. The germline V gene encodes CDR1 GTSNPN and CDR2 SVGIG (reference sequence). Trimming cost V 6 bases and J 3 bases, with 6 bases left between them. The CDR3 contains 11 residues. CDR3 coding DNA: TGTGCCTGCTCGGGCTACAATGAGCAGTTCTTC. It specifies CACSGYNEQFF.

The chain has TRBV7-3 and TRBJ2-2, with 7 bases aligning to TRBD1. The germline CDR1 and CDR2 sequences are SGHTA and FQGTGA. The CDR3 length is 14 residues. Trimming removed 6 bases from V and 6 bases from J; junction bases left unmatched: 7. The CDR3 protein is CASSDRASAGELFF. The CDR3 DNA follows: TGTGCCAGCAGTGACAGGGCCTCCGCCGGGGAGCTGTTTTTT.

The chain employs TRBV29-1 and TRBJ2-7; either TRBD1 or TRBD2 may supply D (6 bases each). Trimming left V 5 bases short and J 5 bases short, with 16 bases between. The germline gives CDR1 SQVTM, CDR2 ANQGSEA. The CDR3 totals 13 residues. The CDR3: CSVRGPNVHEQYF. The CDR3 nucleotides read TGCAGCGTTCGGGGGCCCAACGTTCACGAGCAGTACTTC.

The CDR3 loop is CASSLEGGLVSYEQYF. CDR3 in DNA: TGTGCCAGCAGCTTAGAGGGGGGACTGGTATCCTACGAGCAGTACTTC. The gene calls are TRBV7-6 and TRBJ2-7, with D possibly being TRBD1 or TRBD2 (6 bases each). Trimming pared 1 base from V and 1 base from J, leaving 14 bases between. CDR1 is SGHVS and CDR2 is FNYEAQ in the germline V gene. The CDR3 is 16 amino acids.

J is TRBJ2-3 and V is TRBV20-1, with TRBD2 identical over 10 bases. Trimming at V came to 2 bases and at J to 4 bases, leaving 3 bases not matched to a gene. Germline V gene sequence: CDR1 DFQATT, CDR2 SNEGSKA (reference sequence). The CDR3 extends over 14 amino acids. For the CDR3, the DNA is TGCAGTGCTAGATCTAGCGGGAGACCAGATACGCAGTATTTT. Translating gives CSARSSGRPDTQYF.

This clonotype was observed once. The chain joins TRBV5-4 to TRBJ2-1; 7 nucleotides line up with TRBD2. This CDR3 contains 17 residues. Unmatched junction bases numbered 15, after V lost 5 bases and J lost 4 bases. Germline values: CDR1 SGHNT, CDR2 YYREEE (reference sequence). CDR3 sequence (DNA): TGTGCCAGCAGTTATGCGACTAGCTCTCTCGATTACAATGAGCAGTTCTTC. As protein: CASSYATSSLDYNEQFF.

The CDR3: CASRYRGSYNSPLHF. In DNA, the CDR3 is TGTGCCAGCAGATACAGGGGTTCCTATAATTCACCCCTCCACTTT. This sequence joins TRBV5-6 and TRBJ1-6, with 7 bases matching TRBD1. The CDR3 length is 15 residues. V lost 5 bases and J lost 1; bases outside the gene matches: 3. The germline V gene has CDR1 SGHDT and CDR2 YYEEEE.

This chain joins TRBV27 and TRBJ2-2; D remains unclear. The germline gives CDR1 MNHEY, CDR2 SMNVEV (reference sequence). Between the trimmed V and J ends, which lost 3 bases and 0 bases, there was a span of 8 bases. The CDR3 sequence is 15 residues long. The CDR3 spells CASSFWAANTGELFF. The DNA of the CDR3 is TGTGCCAGCAGTTTCTGGGCGGCGAACACCGGGGAGCTGTTTTTT.

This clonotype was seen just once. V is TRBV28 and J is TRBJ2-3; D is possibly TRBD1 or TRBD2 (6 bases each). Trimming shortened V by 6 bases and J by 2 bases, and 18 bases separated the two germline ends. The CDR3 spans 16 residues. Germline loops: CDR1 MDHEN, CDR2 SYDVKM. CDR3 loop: CASSPADRLDTDTQYF. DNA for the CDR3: TGTGCCAGCAGCCCCGCGGACAGACTAGACACAGATACGCAGTATTTT.

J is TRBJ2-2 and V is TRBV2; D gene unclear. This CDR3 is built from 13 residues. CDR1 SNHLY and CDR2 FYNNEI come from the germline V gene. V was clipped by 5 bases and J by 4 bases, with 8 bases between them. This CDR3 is CASSIQATGELFF. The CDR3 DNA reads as TGTGCCAGCAGTATACAAGCCACCGGGGAGCTGTTTTTT.

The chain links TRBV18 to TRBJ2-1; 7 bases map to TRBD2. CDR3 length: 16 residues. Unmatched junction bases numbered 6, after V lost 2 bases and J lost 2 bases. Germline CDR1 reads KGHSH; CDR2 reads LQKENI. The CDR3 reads CASSPSGAGPYNEQFF. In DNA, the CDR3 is TGTGCCAGCTCACCATCCGGAGCGGGACCCTACAATGAGCAGTTCTTC.

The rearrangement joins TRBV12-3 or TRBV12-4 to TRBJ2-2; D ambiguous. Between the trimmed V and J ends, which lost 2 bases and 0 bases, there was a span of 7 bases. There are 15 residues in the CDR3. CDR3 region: CASSLQVSNTGELFF. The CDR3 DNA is TGTGCCAGCAGTTTACAGGTATCGAACACCGGGGAGCTGTTTTTT.

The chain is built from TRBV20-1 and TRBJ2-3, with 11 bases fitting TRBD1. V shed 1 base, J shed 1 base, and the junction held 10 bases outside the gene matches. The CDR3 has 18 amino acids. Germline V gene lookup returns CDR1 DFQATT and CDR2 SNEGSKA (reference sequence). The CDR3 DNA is TGCAGTGCTAGAGCGGACAGGGGGCGTCTCCCCCGCACAGATACGCAGTATTTT. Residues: CSARADRGRLPRTDTQYF.

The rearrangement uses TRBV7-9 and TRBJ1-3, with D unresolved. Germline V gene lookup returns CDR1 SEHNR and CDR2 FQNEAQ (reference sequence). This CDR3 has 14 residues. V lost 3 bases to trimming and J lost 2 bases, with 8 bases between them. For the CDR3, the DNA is TGTGCCAGCAGCTTTTCCAGGACTGGAAACACCATATATTTT. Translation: CASSFSRTGNTIYF.

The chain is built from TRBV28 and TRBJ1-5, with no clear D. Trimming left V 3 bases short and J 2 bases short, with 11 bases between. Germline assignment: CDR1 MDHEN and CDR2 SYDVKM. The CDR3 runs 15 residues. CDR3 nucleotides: TGTGCCAGCAGTTTGGTCGACGGACGCAATCAGCCCCAGCATTTT. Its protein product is CASSLVDGRNQPQHF. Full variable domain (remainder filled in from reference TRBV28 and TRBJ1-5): DVKVTQSSRYLVKRTGEKVFLECVQDMDHENMFWYRQDPGLGLRLIYFSYDVKMKEKGDIPEGYSVSREKKERFSLILESASTNQTSMYLCASSLVDGRNQPQHFGDGTRLSIL.

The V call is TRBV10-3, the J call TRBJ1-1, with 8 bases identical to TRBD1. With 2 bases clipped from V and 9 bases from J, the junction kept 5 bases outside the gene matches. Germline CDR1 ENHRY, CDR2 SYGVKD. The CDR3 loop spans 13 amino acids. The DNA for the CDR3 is TGTGCCATCAGTGAGGACAGGGGCCCCAAAGCTTTCTTT. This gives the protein CAISEDRGPKAFF.

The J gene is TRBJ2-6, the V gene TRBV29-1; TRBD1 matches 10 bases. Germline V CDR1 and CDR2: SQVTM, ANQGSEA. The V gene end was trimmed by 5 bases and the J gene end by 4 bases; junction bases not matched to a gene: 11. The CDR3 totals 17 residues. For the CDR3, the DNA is TGCAGCGTTTCAACCGGGACAGGGGTGAGGGGGGCCAACGTCCTGACTTTC. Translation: CSVSTGTGVRGANVLTF.